Listed here are 7 T cell receptor beta chains from one sample, sequenced in a study of cytomegalovirus exposure and HLA in healthy donors. Sequenced by immunoSEQ multiplex PCR; TCRdb stores in-frame clones only, minus some. The table includes more than 110,000 clones, roughly 93% detected once. Material for sequencing was PBMCs. These receptor sequences come from a man aged 18-30 years in good health and CMV-seropositive.

The chain couples TRBV28 to TRBJ2-7, with TRBD2 identical over 9 bases. The length of the CDR3 is 19 residues. The J segment lost 6 bases and the V segment lost 3 bases, leaving 21 bases of the junction unmatched. CDR1 is MDHEN and CDR2 is SYDVKM in the germline V gene. CDR3 region: CASSFPGTSSLTSPIEQYF. Here the CDR3 DNA reads TGTGCCAGCAGTTTTCCCGGGACTAGCTCCCTTACCTCCCCTATCGAGCAGTACTTC.

This sequence joins TRBV6-1 and TRBJ1-3, with 9 bases lining up with TRBD1. The germline V gene has CDR1 MNHNS and CDR2 SASEGT. The CDR3 covers 14 residues. The ends lost 1 base at V and 6 bases at J; junction bases unmatched: 1. The DNA of the CDR3 is TGTGCCAGCAGTGAAGGGACAGGGGAAAACACCATATATTTT. Residues: CASSEGTGENTIYF.

This clone was picked up one time. This sequence joins TRBV6-5 and TRBJ2-7; TRBD1 might be the D (6 bases). The V and J ends lost 2 bases and 0 bases respectively, with 11 bases between them. Germline V gene sequence: CDR1 MNHEY, CDR2 SVGAGI. The CDR3 length is 15 residues. CDR3 nucleotides: TGTGCCAGCAGTTACCGCCAGGGGCTCTCCTACGAGCAGTACTTC. It yields the protein CASSYRQGLSYEQYF.

The V call is TRBV5-4, the J call TRBJ2-5; 8 bases match TRBD2. Trimming cost V 4 bases and J 4 bases; bases outside gene matches: 12. The germline gives CDR1 SGHNT, CDR2 YYREEE (reference sequence). The CDR3 is 16 residues long. CDR3 loop: CASSGPPAGGRETQYF. The CDR3 region has the DNA TGTGCCAGCAGCGGCCCGCCGGCGGGAGGAAGAGAGACCCAGTACTTC.

The genes are TRBV28 and TRBJ1-3; 7 nucleotides match TRBD1. CDR1 is MDHEN, CDR2 SYDVKM, per germline. The CDR3 is 17 residues long. V lost 1 base and J lost 0; bases outside the gene matches: 6. The CDR3 spells CASSLLGTAISGNTIYF. The CDR3 DNA is TGTGCCAGCAGTTTATTAGGGACAGCCATCTCTGGAAACACCATATATTTT.

The chain combines TRBV30 with TRBJ2-7, with 8 bases identical to TRBD2. The CDR3 sequence is 16 residues long. Looked up from germline, CDR1 is GTSNPN and CDR2 is SVGIG (reference sequence). V lost 2 bases and J lost 4; bases outside the gene matches: 13. The CDR3 loop is CAWSSPGSGIFYEQYF. The CDR3 nucleotides are TGTGCCTGGAGTTCCCCGGGTAGCGGGATCTTTTACGAGCAGTACTTC.

The chain has TRBV15 and TRBJ2-3; 7 bases agree with TRBD2. Per the germline V gene, CDR1 is LNHNV and CDR2 is YYDKDF (reference sequence). The CDR3 sequence is 16 residues long. The V and J ends lost 4 bases and 1 base, in that order; junction bases with no gene match: 8. The CDR3 protein is CATSKRSLAGTDTQYF. In DNA form, the CDR3 reads TGTGCCACCAGCAAAAGGTCCCTAGCGGGCACAGATACGCAGTATTTT.